This TCR beta chain comes out of a study of T-cell reconstitution after alpha-beta-depleted transplantation in children (dated by TCRdb to about 2016). With regard to the full study: T-cell immune reconstitution after TCRalphabeta/CD19-depleted allogeneic hematopoietic cell transplantation in children was quantitatively tracked in the study by means of TCR repertoire profiling.

Cut back by 8 bases and 3 bases, the V and J ends lie 17 bases apart. CDR1 and CDR2 are drawn from the germline V gene: MGHRA, YSYEKL. From the cysteine up to the phenylalanine, the CDR3 has a length of 15 residues. Only the CDR3 part of the read is kept: 45 bases, read in frame from the first base. Library creation used PCR. Sequencing used an Illumina HiSeq 2500. TCR libraries were prepared with molecular barcoding, using unique molecular identifiers to normalize TCRbeta repertoire quantification. The public reads were run again by TCRdb, first through fastp at Q25 and then through MiXCR, and only productive beta chains were kept. For every CDR3 protein sequence, its rows merge into one entry that carries the most common genes and DNA. The sample yields about 420,000 distinct CDR3 sequences; approximately 10% were counted once. About 5% of the sample goes to the ten largest clones. To note about this clonotype: Its antigen is not yet known. Base qualities are not recorded, but no much larger clone differs from it by a single base.

This receptor was taken from a human donor who donated a stem cell graft to a child with acute myeloid leukemia. The rearrangement joined TRBV4-1 to TRBJ2-1, and the D gene may be TRBD2, 7 bases matching. Sequenced here: PBMCs from the stem cell graft donor, sampled from the stem cell graft. DNA sequence: TGCGCCAGCGGAACGGGGGGCGGGAACTACAATGAGCAGTTCTTC. Translated, this gives CASGTGGGNYNEQFF.